The clone carrying this T cell receptor beta chain has a count of ten or more. The data originate from a study of T cells in Graves' hyperthyroidism and ophthalmopathy. Germline V lookup: CDR1 SGHAT, CDR2 FQDESV (reference sequence). This CDR3 region has 16 residues. V was pared by 5 bases and J by 1 base, with 11 bases of the junction left unmatched. It was uncontrolled infection, other autoimmune disease, pregnancy or lactation that excluded patients. Authors of the study amplified TCR beta CDR3 regions from RNA transcripts. RT-PCR in the first round (using the HTBI primer set) targeted the TCR CDR3. TCRdb ran MiXCR on the multiplex PCR reads and lists one entry per CDR3 protein. The sample holds around 480,000 distinct CDR3 sequences; about an eighth are singletons and the top ten take around 17%.

The V and J genes are TRBV11-1 and TRBJ2-7; 7 nucleotides align to TRBD2. The specimen was blood. The clonotype comes from a woman between 18 and 29 years old with Graves' hyperthyroidism. The CDR3 region is CASSPTAGVTSYEQYF. DNA of the CDR3: TGTGCCAGCAGCCCTACGGCGGGAGTCACTTCCTACGAGCAGTACTTC.